This T cell receptor beta chain was identified in a study of blood T cell repertoires in COVID-19. The assay was immunoSEQ multiplex PCR, and TCRdb's table has in-frame clones only and misses some. The data contain 270,000 or so clones, approximately 87% of them singletons. Germline V gene data show CDR1 as LNHDA and CDR2 as SQIVND (reference sequence). Trimming took 3 bases from V and 8 from J; bases not matched to a gene: 12. The CDR3 length is 15 residues. The origin of this receptor is a human donor in a cohort sampled during active COVID-19. The V call is TRBV19, the J call TRBJ1-2; 7 positions match TRBD1. The sequenced sample was peripheral blood. CDR3: CASSIRLRDSKGYTF. CDR3 bases: TGTGCCAGTAGTATTAGGCTCCGGGACAGCAAAGGCTACACCTTC.